The clone carrying this T cell receptor (beta chain) was recorded only once. The CDR3 loop spans 14 amino acids. Germline V gives CDR1 SNHLY, CDR2 FYNNEI. V trimming: 9 bases; J trimming: 5 bases; junction bases outside the gene matches: 10. The entry originates in a study of blood T cell repertoires in COVID-19. Generated by immunoSEQ multiplex PCR, the TCRdb table keeps only in-frame clones and is missing some. This sample has 400,000 to 500,000 clones, with 88% found just once. The clonotype was recovered from a woman under 30 who had been exposed to COVID-19. Sequenced: PBMCs or T cells enriched from blood (not recorded which). This chain links TRBV2 with TRBJ2-3, with 8 bases that match TRBD2. The CDR3 DNA is TGTGCCAGGAGCGGCGGGGGGAAGCAAGATACGCAGTATTTT. Translation: CARSGGGKQDTQYF.